The sequence of this T cell receptor beta chain was determined in a study of regulatory T cells in long-lasting Graves disease. Study-wide background: Treatment with antithyroid drugs for over 5 years, together with positive TSH receptor antibodies, meant persistent Graves' disease.

Time point indicated: persistent/refractory GD, antithyroid drugs over 5 years with positive TRAb. PBMC-derived RNA was used for the TCR library. This clonotype was detected only a few times. As yet, its antigen is unknown. General study points: New patients shared some 970 public clonotypes, fewer than the roughly 2,600 shared by persistent patients. When disease was persistent, TRBV28, TRBJ1-2 and TRBJ2-5 were the favored segments. Relative to newly diagnosed Graves' patients, persistent ones had lower TCR diversity.

In building TCR beta libraries, iRepertoire HTBI primers were used together with Arm-PCR of CDR3 regions. Using its own MiXCR run on the multiplex PCR reads, TCRdb lists one record per CDR3 protein. The sample includes some 420,000 distinct CDR3 sequences, about 20% of them seen just once. The CDR3 runs to 19 residues. Trimming removed 1 base from V and 0 bases from J; junction bases left unmatched: 11. Germline lookup yields CDR1 SGHKS and CDR2 YYEKEE (reference sequence). The chain carries TRBV5-5 and TRBJ1-5; 9 nucleotides agree with TRBD1. The sequence was obtained from a female donor with Graves disease. Here the sequenced sample was peripheral blood mononuclear cells (PBMCs), taken when the disease was refractory, from a patient treated with antithyroid drugs. The CDR3 nucleotides are TGTGCCAGCAGCTTGAGCGGGACAGGGTGGCGGTATAGCAATCAGCCCCAGCATTTT. As protein: CASSLSGTGWRYSNQPQHF.